Reported below is one T cell receptor beta chain. Its antigen remains unidentified. This sample stems from a study of graft-versus-host responses after intestinal transplantation. Overall study context: The recipients all started with anti-thymocyte globulin induction and then took tacrolimus and steroids for 3 to 4 years. Overall study findings and caveats: When patients had graft-donor T cell macrochimerism, their allografts held high graft-versus-host to host-versus-graft clonal ratios. Among recipient marrow samples, GvH clones were found; some appeared first in ileum or blood.

Germline V lookup: CDR1 LGHNA, CDR2 YNFKEQ. Trimming left V 0 bases short and J 6 bases short, with 12 bases between. The CDR3 is made up of 15 amino acids. Method: immunoSEQ multiplex PCR; TCRdb's copy keeps in-frame clones and lacks some. This sample has 40,000 to 55,000 clones, with about 91% found just once. This chain uses TRBV4-2 with TRBJ1-5; D gene ambiguous. The starting material was PBMCs, obtained 524 days after transplant. The TCR was taken from a human patient who received an intestinal transplant, so some T cells may come from the graft donor. CDR3 protein: CASSQDSELGQPQHF. The CDR3 DNA is TGTGCCAGCAGCCAAGACAGCGAGCTAGGTCAGCCCCAGCATTTT.